The clone carrying this T cell receptor (beta chain) was picked up one time. TCRdb re-called the 5' RACE reads with MiXCR, one entry per CDR3 protein. The sample records about 890,000 distinct CDR3 sequences, around an eighth being singletons. This specimen belongs to a study of identical twins. V dropped 1 base and J dropped 3; count of bases not matched to a gene: 7. This CDR3 has 17 residues. Germline loops: CDR1 MGHDK, CDR2 SYGVNS. Another study also made use of these data, one on yellow fever vaccine responses in identical twins.

Sequenced sample: PBMCs. The chain uses TRBV25-1 and TRBJ2-1; 9 bases line up with TRBD2. The TCR originated in a woman aged 18-29 years in good health. The CDR3, as DNA: TGTGCCAGCAGTGAATGGGCCGGACTAGCGCTCTACAATGAGCAGTTCTTC. Protein product: CASSEWAGLALYNEQFF.